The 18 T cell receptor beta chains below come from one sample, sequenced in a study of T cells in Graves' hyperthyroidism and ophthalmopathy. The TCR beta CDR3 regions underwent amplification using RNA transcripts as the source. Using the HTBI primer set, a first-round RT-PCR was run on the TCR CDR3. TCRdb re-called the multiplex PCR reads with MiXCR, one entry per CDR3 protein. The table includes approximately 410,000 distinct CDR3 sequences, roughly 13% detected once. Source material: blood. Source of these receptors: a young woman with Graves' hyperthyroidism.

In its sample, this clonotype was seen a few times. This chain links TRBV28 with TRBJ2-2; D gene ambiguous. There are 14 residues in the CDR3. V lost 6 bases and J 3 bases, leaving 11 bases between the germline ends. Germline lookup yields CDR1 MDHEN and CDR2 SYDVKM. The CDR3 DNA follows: TGTGCCAGCAGCCCCCGTAGTGACACCGGGGAGCTGTTTTTT. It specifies CASSPRSDTGELFF.

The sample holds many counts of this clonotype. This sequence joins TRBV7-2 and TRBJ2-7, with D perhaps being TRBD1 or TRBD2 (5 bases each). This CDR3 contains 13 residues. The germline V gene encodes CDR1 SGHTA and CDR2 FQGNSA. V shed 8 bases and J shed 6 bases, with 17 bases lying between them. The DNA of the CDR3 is TGTGCCAGCTCCGGGATTTGGGGCGCCGAGCAGTACTTC. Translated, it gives CASSGIWGAEQYF. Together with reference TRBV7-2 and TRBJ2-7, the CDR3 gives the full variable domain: GAGVSQSPSNKVTEKGKDVELRCDPISGHTALYWYRQSLGQGLEFLIYFQGNSAPDKSGLPSDRFSAERTGGSVSTLTIQRTQQEDSAVYLCASSGIWGAEQYFGPGTRLTVT.

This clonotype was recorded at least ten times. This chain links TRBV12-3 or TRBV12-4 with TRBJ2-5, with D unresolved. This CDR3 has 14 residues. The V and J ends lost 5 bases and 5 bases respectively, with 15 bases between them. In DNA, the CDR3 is TGTGCCAGCAGTCCCCTTACTCAAGGCGAGACCCAGTACTTC. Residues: CASSPLTQGETQYF.

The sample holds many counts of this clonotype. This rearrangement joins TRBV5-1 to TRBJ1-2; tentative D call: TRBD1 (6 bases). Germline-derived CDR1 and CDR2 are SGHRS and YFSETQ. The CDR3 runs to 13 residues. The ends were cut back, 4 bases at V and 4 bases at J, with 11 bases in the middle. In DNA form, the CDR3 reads TGCGCCAGCAGCATAACAGGGATCTATGGCTACACCTTC. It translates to CASSITGIYGYTF.

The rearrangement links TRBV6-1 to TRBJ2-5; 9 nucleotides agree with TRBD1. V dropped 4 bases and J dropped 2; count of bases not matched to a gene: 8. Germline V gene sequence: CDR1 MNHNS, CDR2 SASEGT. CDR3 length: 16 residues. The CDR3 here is CASSGTGGVPQETQYF. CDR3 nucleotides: TGTGCCAGCAGTGGAACAGGGGGCGTTCCACAAGAGACCCAGTACTTC.

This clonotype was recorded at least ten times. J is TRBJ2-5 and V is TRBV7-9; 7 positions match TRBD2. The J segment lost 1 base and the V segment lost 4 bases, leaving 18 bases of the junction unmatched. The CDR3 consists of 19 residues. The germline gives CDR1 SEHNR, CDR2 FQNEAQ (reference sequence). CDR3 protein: CASSSSDGGLGLGQETQYF. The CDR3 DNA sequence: TGTGCCAGCAGCTCCTCCGACGGGGGATTAGGACTAGGCCAAGAGACCCAGTACTTC.

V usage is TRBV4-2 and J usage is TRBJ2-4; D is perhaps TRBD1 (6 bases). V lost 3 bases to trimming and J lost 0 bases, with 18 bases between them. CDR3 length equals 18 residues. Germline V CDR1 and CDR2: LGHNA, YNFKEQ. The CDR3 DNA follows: TGTGCCAGCAGCCATTTGTTTCGGGACAAATTAGCCAAAAACATTCAGTACTTC. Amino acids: CASSHLFRDKLAKNIQYF.

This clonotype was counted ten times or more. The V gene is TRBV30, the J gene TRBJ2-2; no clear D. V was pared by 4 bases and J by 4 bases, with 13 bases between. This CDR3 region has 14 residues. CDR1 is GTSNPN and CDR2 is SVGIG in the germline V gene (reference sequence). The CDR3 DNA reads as TGTGCCTGGATGGGTCTGGCGATCACCGGGGAGCTGTTTTTT. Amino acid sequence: CAWMGLAITGELFF.

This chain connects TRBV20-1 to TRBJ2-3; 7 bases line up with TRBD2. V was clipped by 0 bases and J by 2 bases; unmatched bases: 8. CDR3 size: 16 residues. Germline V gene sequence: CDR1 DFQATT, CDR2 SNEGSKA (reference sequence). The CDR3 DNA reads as TGCAGTGCTAGAGATCTTGAGCGGGATTACACAGATACGCAGTATTTT. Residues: CSARDLERDYTDTQYF.

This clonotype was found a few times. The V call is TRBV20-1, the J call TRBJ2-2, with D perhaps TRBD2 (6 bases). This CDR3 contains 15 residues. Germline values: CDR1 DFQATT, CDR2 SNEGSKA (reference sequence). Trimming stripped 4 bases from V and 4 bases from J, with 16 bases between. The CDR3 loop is CSAKKRAGTTGELFF. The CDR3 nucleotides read TGCAGTGCTAAAAAGCGGGCGGGAACCACCGGGGAGCTGTTTTTT.

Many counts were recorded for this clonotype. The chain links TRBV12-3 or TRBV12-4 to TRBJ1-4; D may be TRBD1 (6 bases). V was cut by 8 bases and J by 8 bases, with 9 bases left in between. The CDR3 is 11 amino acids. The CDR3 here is CASGTLEKLFF. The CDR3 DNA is TGTGCCAGCGGGACATTGGAAAAACTGTTTTTT.

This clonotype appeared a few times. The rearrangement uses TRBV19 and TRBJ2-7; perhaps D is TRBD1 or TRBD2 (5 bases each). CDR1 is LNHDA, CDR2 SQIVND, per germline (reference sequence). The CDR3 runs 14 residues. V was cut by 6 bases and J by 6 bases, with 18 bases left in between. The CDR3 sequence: CASSLLPGAGEQYF. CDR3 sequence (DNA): TGTGCCAGTAGCCTCCTCCCCGGGGCGGGCGAGCAGTACTTC.

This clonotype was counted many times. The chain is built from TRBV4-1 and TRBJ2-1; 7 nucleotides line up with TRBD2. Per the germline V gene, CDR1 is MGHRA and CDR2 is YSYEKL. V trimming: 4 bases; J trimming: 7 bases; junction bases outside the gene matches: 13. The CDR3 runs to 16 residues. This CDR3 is CASSLAPAGFRNEQFF. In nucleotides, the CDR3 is TGCGCCAGCAGCCTTGCCCCAGCGGGGTTCAGGAATGAGCAGTTCTTC.

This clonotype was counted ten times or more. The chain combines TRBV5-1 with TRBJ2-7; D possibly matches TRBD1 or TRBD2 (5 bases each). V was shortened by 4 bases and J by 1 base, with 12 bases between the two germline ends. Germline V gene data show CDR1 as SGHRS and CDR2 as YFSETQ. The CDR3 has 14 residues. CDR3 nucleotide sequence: TGCGCCAGCAGCCAGGGACCTCCATCCTACGAGCAGTACTTC. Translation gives CASSQGPPSYEQYF.

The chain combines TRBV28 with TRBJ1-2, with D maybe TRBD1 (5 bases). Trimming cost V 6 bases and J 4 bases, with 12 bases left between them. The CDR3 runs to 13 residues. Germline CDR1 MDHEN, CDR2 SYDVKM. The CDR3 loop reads CASSQTGLYGYTF. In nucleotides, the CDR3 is TGTGCCAGCAGCCAAACGGGACTCTATGGCTACACCTTC.

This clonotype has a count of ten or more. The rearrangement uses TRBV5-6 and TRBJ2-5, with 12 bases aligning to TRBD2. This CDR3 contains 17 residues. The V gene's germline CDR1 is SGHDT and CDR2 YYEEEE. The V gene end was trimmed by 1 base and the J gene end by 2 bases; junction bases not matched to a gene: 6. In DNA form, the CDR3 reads TGTGCCAGCAGCTTGTTCACTAGCGGGAGGTATCAAGAGACCCAGTACTTC. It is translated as CASSLFTSGRYQETQYF.

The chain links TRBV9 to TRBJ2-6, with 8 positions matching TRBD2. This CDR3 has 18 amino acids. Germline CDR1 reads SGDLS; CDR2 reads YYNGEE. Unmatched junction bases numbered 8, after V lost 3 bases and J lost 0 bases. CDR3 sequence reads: CASSEPSGRISGANVLTF. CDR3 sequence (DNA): TGTGCCAGCAGCGAGCCAAGCGGGAGAATCTCTGGGGCCAACGTCCTGACTTTC.

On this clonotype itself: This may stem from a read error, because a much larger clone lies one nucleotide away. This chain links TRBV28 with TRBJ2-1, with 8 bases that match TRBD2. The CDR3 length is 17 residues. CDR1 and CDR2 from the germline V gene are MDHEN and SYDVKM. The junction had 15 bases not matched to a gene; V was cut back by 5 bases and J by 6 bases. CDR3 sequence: CASSPSLAGKQRNEQFF. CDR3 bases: TGTGCCAGCAGTCCTAGCTTAGCGGGGAAACAGCGCAATGAGCAGTTCTTC.